The 2 T cell receptor beta chains below were found in one sample sequenced in a study of blood T cell repertoires in COVID-19 (TCRdb year 2020). Libraries were built with the immunoSEQ multiplex PCR assay. TCRdb carries this immuneACCESS record with in-frame sequences only. Its versions omit some clonotypes, under half of them owing to an unresolved V gene in the studies checked, with the rest unexplained. In all, the sample holds approximately 360,000 clones, and approximately 87% of those were seen once. The ten largest make up 0.97% of the sample. Specimen: PBMCs or T cells enriched from blood (not recorded which). The receptor set was obtained from a woman between 25 and 40 years old with acute COVID-19.

J is TRBJ1-5 and V is TRBV19; the match to TRBD1 covers 11 bases. The CDR3 runs 12 residues. CDR1 and CDR2 from the germline V gene are LNHDA and SQIVND (reference sequence). Trimming took 6 bases from V and 15 from J; bases not matched to a gene: 7. The CDR3: CASRPGQGALHF. The CDR3 DNA reads as TGTGCCAGTAGGCCTGGACAGGGGGCCCTGCATTTT.

This clone was counted a single time. V and J are TRBV24-1 and TRBJ1-6, with D perhaps matching TRBD1 (6 bases). Between the trimmed V and J ends, which lost 1 base and 0 bases, there was a span of 18 bases. CDR3 length: 20 residues. Germline CDR1 reads KGHDR; CDR2 reads SFDVKD. The CDR3 DNA is TGTGCCACCAGTGATTTATTCACAGGGCCAAATAGCTCCTATAATTCACCCCTCCACTTT. Translating it yields CATSDLFTGPNSSYNSPLHF.